The next 20 T cell receptor beta chains were all read from a single sample in a study of T cell repertoires in cytomegalovirus infection. TCRdb used MiXCR to reprocess the reads, holding one entry per CDR3 protein. The sample lists hundreds of thousands of distinct CDR3 sequences; approximately 24% were seen once. The material sequenced was CD8+ T cells from PBMCs. Every receptor here comes from a human donor in good health (CMV status not recorded). Some clones in this sample may be carry-over from other donors' samples.

This clonotype was counted only a few times. The V call is TRBV7-8, the J call TRBJ2-2; D unresolved. V was clipped by 6 bases and J by 3 bases, with 11 bases between them. The CDR3 covers 14 residues. Germline V gives CDR1 SGHVS, CDR2 FQNEAQ. DNA of the CDR3: TGTGCCAGCAGACACCGCGGATACACCGGGGAGCTGTTTTTT. It yields the protein CASRHRGYTGELFF.

This clonotype was counted between two and nine times. This chain joins TRBV6-5 and TRBJ1-5, with D possibly matching TRBD1 (5 bases). Trimming cost V 6 bases and J 2 bases, with 14 bases left between them. Germline V gene lookup returns CDR1 MNHEY and CDR2 SVGAGI. CDR3 length equals 15 residues. The CDR3 coding sequence is TGTGCCAGCAGCATCTATGGGGGTGGCAATCAGCCCCAGCATTTT. Protein product: CASSIYGGGNQPQHF.

This clonotype was seen more than once but under ten times. CDR3 coding DNA: TGTGCCAGCAGTGAACAGGCGTTAATTGTTTCTGGGGCCAACGTCCTGACTTTC. Translated, it gives CASSEQALIVSGANVLTF. The chain carries TRBV2 and TRBJ2-6, with D uncertain. CDR3 size: 18 residues. Trimming removed 2 bases from V and 1 base from J, with 15 bases in between. Germline values: CDR1 SNHLY, CDR2 FYNNEI.

Remarks on this clonotype: This may be a read error, as it is one base from a much larger clone. The rearrangement links TRBV7-9 to TRBJ1-3, with D uncertain. The CDR3 is 12 amino acids. Germline V lookup: CDR1 SEHNR, CDR2 FQNEAQ (reference sequence). Trimming took 1 base from V and 14 from J, leaving 12 bases between them. CDR3 in DNA: TGTGCCAGCAGCTTAGGAGGGAAAGCCTTATATTTT. Its translation is CASSLGGKALYF.

The V and J genes are TRBV11-2 and TRBJ1-2, with a tentative D call TRBD1 (6 bases). The length of the CDR3 is 14 residues. Germline V gene lookup returns CDR1 SGHAT and CDR2 FQNNGV. Trimming stripped 2 bases from V and 7 bases from J, with 14 bases between. The CDR3 protein is CASSLIRRGGGYTF. CDR3 DNA: TGTGCCAGCAGCTTAATAAGGAGGGGGGGTGGCTACACCTTC.

Notes on this clonotype: An end of the junction does not agree with germline; a read error may underlie this. The chain links TRBV4-1 to TRBJ2-1, with 7 bases that match TRBD1. Germline CDR1 MGHRA, CDR2 YSYEKL. CDR3 length equals 14 residues. CDR3 nucleotide sequence: TGTGCCAGCAGCCTTAAGGGGGCATACAATGAGCAGTTCTTC. As protein: CASSLKGAYNEQFF.

This clonotype has only a few counts. This chain joins TRBV6-6 and TRBJ2-7, with D perhaps TRBD1 (6 bases). There are 15 residues in the CDR3. Germline lookup yields CDR1 MNHNY and CDR2 SVGAGI (reference sequence). V gave up 0 bases and J gave up 2 bases, with 11 bases separating them. CDR3 protein: CASSYSDEGAYEQYV. Here the CDR3 DNA reads TGTGCCAGCAGTTACTCGGATGAGGGGGCCTACGAGCAGTACGTC.

V gene TRBV20-1 combines with J gene TRBJ2-7; D unclear. V shed 0 bases and J shed 0 bases, with 9 bases lying between them. This CDR3 contains 14 residues. Germline CDR1 DFQATT, CDR2 SNEGSKA (reference sequence). As DNA, the CDR3 is TGCAGTGCTAGAGATCGGGCCTACTCCTACGAGCAGTACGTC. Protein product: CSARDRAYSYEQYV.

The CDR3 reads CASSSYQGAKGGYTF. CDR3 coding DNA: TGTGCCAGCAGCTCCTACCAGGGGGCTAAGGGCGGCTACACCTTC. The rearrangement links TRBV7-9 to TRBJ1-2; 8 bases agree with TRBD1. This CDR3 contains 15 residues. From germline, CDR1 is SEHNR and CDR2 FQNEAQ (reference sequence). The J segment lost 8 bases and the V segment lost 4 bases, leaving 12 bases of the junction unmatched.

V and J are TRBV20-1 and TRBJ1-2; no definite D call. CDR1 DFQATT and CDR2 SNEGSKA come from the germline V gene (reference sequence). CDR3 length: 13 residues. V dropped 0 bases and J dropped 4 bases, with 9 bases sitting between them. CDR3 region: CSARDKASYGYTF. DNA of the CDR3: TGCAGTGCTAGAGATAAGGCCAGCTATGGCTACACCTTC.

In this sample, this clonotype turned up many times. The V call is TRBV5-6, the J call TRBJ1-4, with D perhaps TRBD1 (5 bases). The V end was cut by 3 bases, the J end by 5 bases, with 11 bases between. This CDR3 region has 14 residues. In germline, CDR1 is SGHDT, CDR2 YYEEEE. The CDR3 DNA follows: TGTGCCAGCAGCTCGGGACGGCCGAATGAAAAACTGTTTTTT. Amino acids: CASSSGRPNEKLFF.

Comment on this clonotype: A much bigger clone sits one base away, suggesting this may be a read error. The J gene is TRBJ2-7, the V gene TRBV29-1, with a weak D call TRBD1 (5 bases). The CDR3 extends over 14 amino acids. Germline V gives CDR1 SQVTM, CDR2 ANQGSEA. Trimming took off 3 bases at V and 4 bases at J, with 16 bases between the two ends. The DNA of the CDR3 is TGCAGCGTTGAGGCGGACAAGTTCGGATACGAGCAGTACTTC. Translated: CSVEADKFGYEQYF.

This clonotype was found a few times. The rearrangement uses TRBV5-1 and TRBJ2-1, with 10 bases matching TRBD2. The ends lost 4 bases at V and 7 bases at J; junction bases unmatched: 11. This CDR3 spans 16 amino acids. Germline V gene data show CDR1 as SGHRS and CDR2 as YFSETQ. CDR3 loop: CASSVRAGGLLNEQFF. Written as DNA, the CDR3 is TGCGCCAGCAGCGTACGAGCGGGGGGGCTTTTGAATGAGCAGTTCTTC.

The V gene is TRBV6-2 or TRBV6-3, the J gene TRBJ2-2; 10 nucleotides align to TRBD2. Per germline, CDR1 MNHEY and CDR2 SVGEGT. V shed 1 base, J shed 4 bases, and the junction held 6 bases outside the gene matches. This CDR3 has 17 amino acids. CDR3 sequence: CASSYYGLAGATGELFF. CDR3 DNA: TGTGCCAGCAGTTACTACGGTCTAGCGGGGGCCACCGGGGAGCTGTTTTTT.

Turning to this clonotype: This may come from a read error, since a much larger clone is one base off. The rearrangement links TRBV7-6 to TRBJ2-1; D remains ambiguous. The CDR3 spans 15 residues. Germline V lookup: CDR1 SGHVS, CDR2 FNYEAQ. In DNA, the CDR3 is TGTACCAGCAGCTTAAGGGTAGGGACCTACAATGAGCAGTTCTTC. Protein sequence: CTSSLRVGTYNEQFF.

This clonotype was detected many times. The chain joins TRBV7-8 to TRBJ1-5; D possibly corresponds to TRBD1 (6 bases). This CDR3 region has 18 residues. V was shortened by 1 base and J by 3 bases, with 19 bases between the two germline ends. The germline V gene encodes CDR1 SGHVS and CDR2 FQNEAQ. Here the CDR3 reads CASSLEWWRDRNNQPQHF. The CDR3 DNA sequence: TGTGCCAGCAGCTTAGAATGGTGGCGCGACAGGAACAATCAGCCCCAGCATTTT.

In its sample, this clonotype was seen many times. The chain has TRBV14 and TRBJ2-4; TRBD1 aligns across 7 bases. The CDR3 totals 15 residues. Germline V lookup: CDR1 SGHDN, CDR2 FVKESK. V trimming: 4 bases; J trimming: 0 bases; junction bases outside the gene matches: 3. CDR3 DNA: TGTGCCAGCAGCCTGCAGGGGGTAGCCAAAAACATTCAGTACTTC. The encoded protein is CASSLQGVAKNIQYF. Full variable domain (missing parts from reference TRBV14 and TRBJ2-4): EAGVTQFPSHSVIEKGQTVTLRCDPISGHDNLYWYRRVMGKEIKFLLHFVKESKQDESGMPNNRFLAERTGGTYSTLKVQPAELEDSGVYFCASSLQGVAKNIQYFGAGTRLSVL.

This chain uses TRBV9 with TRBJ2-1; 7 bases map to TRBD1. V lost 2 bases and J lost 8; bases outside the gene matches: 7. This CDR3 is 14 amino acids long. From germline, CDR1 is SGDLS and CDR2 YYNGEE. The DNA of the CDR3 is TGTGCCAGCAGCGTGAGACAGGGTGGCGATGAGCAGTTCTTC. It specifies CASSVRQGGDEQFF.

This clonotype was detected only a few times. The V and J genes are TRBV27 and TRBJ2-2; D is uncertain. The germline CDR1 and CDR2 sequences are MNHEY and SMNVEV (reference sequence). Trimming left V 2 bases short and J 7 bases short, with 11 bases between. The CDR3 runs to 14 residues. The CDR3 DNA sequence: TGTGCCAGCAGTTTAGCCAGGTTGGGCGGGGAGCTGTTTTTT. Its protein product is CASSLARLGGELFF.

Notes on this clonotype: A much larger clone differs by one base, so this may be a read error. This chain connects TRBV28 to TRBJ1-1; D remains unclear. Germline V lookup: CDR1 MDHEN, CDR2 SYDVKM. The CDR3 is 15 amino acids. V was cut by 4 bases and J by 3 bases, with 15 bases left in between. The DNA of the CDR3 is TGTGCCAGCAGTTCGATAGAACACAAATACACTGAAGCTTTCTTT. It translates to CASSSIEHKYTEAFF.